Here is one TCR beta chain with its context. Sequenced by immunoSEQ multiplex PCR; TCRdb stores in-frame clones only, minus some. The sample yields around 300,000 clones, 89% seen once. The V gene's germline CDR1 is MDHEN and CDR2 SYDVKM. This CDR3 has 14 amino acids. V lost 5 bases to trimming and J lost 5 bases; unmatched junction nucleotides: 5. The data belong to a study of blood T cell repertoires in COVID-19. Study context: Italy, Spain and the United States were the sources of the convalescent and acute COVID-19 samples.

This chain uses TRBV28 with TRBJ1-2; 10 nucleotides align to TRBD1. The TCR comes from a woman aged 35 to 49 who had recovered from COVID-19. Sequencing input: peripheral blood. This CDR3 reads CASSMGQGQYGYTF. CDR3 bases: TGTGCCAGCAGTATGGGACAGGGGCAGTATGGCTACACCTTC.